These 32 T cell receptor beta chains originate from one sample sequenced in a study of blood T cell repertoires in COVID-19. Measured with immunoSEQ multiplex PCR; TCRdb has only the in-frame clones, and not every one. Of under 350,000 clones listed, 80% to 90% are singletons. Sequencing used PBMCs or T cells enriched from blood (not recorded which). The receptors stem from a woman in her thirties or forties with acute COVID-19.

The genes are TRBV4-2 and TRBJ2-4, with D possibly being TRBD1 (6 bases). V shed 1 base and J shed 9 bases, with 19 bases lying between them. Per germline, CDR1 LGHNA and CDR2 YNFKEQ. The CDR3 has 16 amino acids. The DNA for the CDR3 is TGTGCCAGCAGCCAAGTAACTAGTAGAGGGGGAGCCATTCAGTACTTC. Translation: CASSQVTSRGGAIQYF.

This clone was counted between two and nine times. V is TRBV4-2 and J is TRBJ1-2; perhaps TRBD1 as D (5 bases). The CDR3 length is 14 residues. Germline lookup yields CDR1 LGHNA and CDR2 YNFKEQ. V was pared by 1 base and J by 8 bases, with 14 bases between. In DNA form, the CDR3 reads TGTGCCAGCAGCCAAGCGGTTGGGGGGAACGGCTACACCTTC. The encoded protein is CASSQAVGGNGYTF.

The J gene is TRBJ1-1, the V gene TRBV12-3 or TRBV12-4; D is perhaps TRBD1 (5 bases). The CDR3 spans 11 residues. The V gene lost 3 bases and the J gene lost 10 bases, with 9 bases spanning the gap. The CDR3 protein is CASSLDTLAFF. As DNA, the CDR3 is TGTGCCAGCAGTTTGGACACTTTAGCTTTCTTT.

The rearrangement links TRBV28 to TRBJ1-3, with 7 positions matching TRBD1. Germline trimming cut 5 bases from V and 4 bases from J; bases unmatched to any gene: 2. The germline V gene encodes CDR1 MDHEN and CDR2 SYDVKM. The CDR3 has 13 amino acids. The CDR3 DNA follows: TGTGCCAGCAGTGCGACAGGGGGAAACACCATATATTTT. Its translation is CASSATGGNTIYF.

The chain has TRBV24-1 and TRBJ2-3; 8 bases agree with TRBD1. This CDR3 is built from 15 residues. V lost 5 bases, J lost 1 base, and 4 bases stayed unmatched. CDR1 and CDR2 (germline): KGHDR, SFDVKD. The DNA of the CDR3 is TGTGCCACCAGTGTCCAGGGGGCAGGCACAGATACGCAGTATTTT. Protein: CATSVQGAGTDTQYF.

At least ten counts were recorded for this clone. The V gene is TRBV7-2, the J gene TRBJ2-2, with 10 bases fitting TRBD2. V was clipped by 4 bases and J by 1 base; unmatched bases: 6. CDR3 size: 17 residues. From germline, CDR1 is SGHTA and CDR2 FQGNSA. CDR3 region: CASSSYPSGGNTGELFF. CDR3 sequence (DNA): TGTGCCAGCAGCTCGTACCCTAGCGGGGGGAACACCGGGGAGCTGTTTTTT.

CDR3 coding DNA: TGTGCCAGCTCACCGTCTGTAGACTATGGCTACACCTTC. It specifies CASSPSVDYGYTF. V and J are TRBV18 and TRBJ1-2; D unresolved. The CDR3 is made up of 13 amino acids. Germline CDR1 reads KGHSH; CDR2 reads LQKENI. Deletions cut 3 bases from V and 3 bases from J, with 8 bases between. The full variable domain, rest sourced from reference TRBV18 and TRBJ1-2, is NAGVMQNPRHLVRRRGQEARLRCSPMKGHSHVYWYRQLPEEGLKFMVYLQKENIIDESGMPKERFSAEFPKEGPSILRIQQVVRGDSAAYFCASSPSVDYGYTFGSGTRLTVV.

The V call is TRBV15, the J call TRBJ2-5, with 9 bases aligning to TRBD1. The CDR3 extends over 13 amino acids. V lost 0 bases to trimming and J lost 12 bases; unmatched junction nucleotides: 5. Germline V CDR1 and CDR2: LNHNV, YYDKDF (reference sequence). The CDR3 DNA reads as TGTGCCACCAGCAGAGAAAACCGGGACAGGGAGTACTTC. It specifies CATSRENRDREYF.

V gene TRBV18 combines with J gene TRBJ2-2; weak D call: TRBD2 (5 bases). Trimming took off 5 bases at V and 1 base at J, with 8 bases between the two ends. The CDR3 sequence is 14 residues long. CDR1 is KGHSH, CDR2 LQKENI, per germline. CDR3 in DNA: TGTGCCAGCTCAGCGGAGGAGAACACCGGGGAGCTGTTTTTT. Its protein product is CASSAEENTGELFF.

This chain connects TRBV19 to TRBJ1-3; weak D call: TRBD1 (6 bases). The germline V gene encodes CDR1 LNHDA and CDR2 SQIVND (reference sequence). The V gene lost 8 bases and the J gene lost 0 bases, with 11 bases spanning the gap. The CDR3 length is 14 residues. CDR3 bases: TGTGCCAGTGGTACAGGGATCTCTGGAAACACCATATATTTT. Amino acid sequence: CASGTGISGNTIYF.

The gene calls are TRBV20-1 and TRBJ1-1; 8 bases match TRBD1. The J segment lost 8 bases and the V segment lost 6 bases, leaving 5 bases of the junction unmatched. Looked up from germline, CDR1 is DFQATT and CDR2 is SNEGSKA (reference sequence). The CDR3 runs to 11 residues. The DNA of the CDR3 is TGCAGTGCCACCCACAGGGGGGAAGCTTTCTTT. Amino acid sequence: CSATHRGEAFF.

This CDR3 reads CASSPVAGNTDTQYF. DNA of the CDR3: TGTGCCAGCTCACCAGTAGCGGGGAACACAGATACGCAGTATTTT. The chain carries TRBV18 and TRBJ2-3, with TRBD2 identical over 8 bases. This CDR3 has 15 residues. V was clipped by 2 bases and J by 2 bases; unmatched bases: 3. Per germline, CDR1 KGHSH and CDR2 LQKENI.

The V gene is TRBV6-2 or TRBV6-3, the J gene TRBJ2-1; 7 nucleotides align to TRBD2. There are 15 residues in the CDR3. After removal of 6 bases from V and 0 bases from J, the junction contained 5 bases not matched to a gene. Germline CDR1 is MNHEY and CDR2 is SVGEGT. DNA for the CDR3: TGTGCCAGCAGCGCCGGGACTAACTCCTACAATGAGCAGTTCTTC. Translated, it gives CASSAGTNSYNEQFF.

The J gene is TRBJ2-7, the V gene TRBV29-1, with a possible D match to TRBD2 (6 bases). V lost 3 bases, J lost 5 bases, and 17 bases lay in between. The CDR3 loop spans 14 amino acids. Germline V gene lookup returns CDR1 SQVTM and CDR2 ANQGSEA. The CDR3 DNA is TGCAGCGTTGAGGGTTATAGGGGAGGTAACGAGCAGTACTTC. Residues: CSVEGYRGGNEQYF.

The chain is built from TRBV2 and TRBJ2-3; 11 positions agree with TRBD2. The ends lost 6 bases at V and 2 bases at J; junction bases unmatched: 4. The CDR3 totals 15 residues. Germline V gives CDR1 SNHLY, CDR2 FYNNEI. This chain's CDR3 is CASRKGLADTDTQYF. The CDR3 DNA reads as TGTGCCAGCAGGAAGGGACTAGCGGACACAGATACGCAGTATTTT.

In DNA form, the CDR3 reads TGTGCCAGCAGCCAGTCTATGGCAGGAAACATTCAGTACTTC. Protein: CASSQSMAGNIQYF. The chain links TRBV4-2 to TRBJ2-4; D is ambiguous. This CDR3 comprises 14 residues. V was trimmed by 3 bases and J by 6 bases, leaving 12 bases between them. In germline, CDR1 is LGHNA, CDR2 YNFKEQ.

The chain employs TRBV9 and TRBJ1-2; D is uncertain. The ends were cut back, 0 bases at V and 3 bases at J, with 9 bases in the middle. The CDR3 runs to 14 residues. CDR1 and CDR2 from the germline V gene are SGDLS and YYNGEE. In DNA, the CDR3 is TGTGCCAGCAGCGTAGGGGCTTGGGACTATGGCTACACCTTC. Amino acid sequence: CASSVGAWDYGYTF.

The chain is built from TRBV19 and TRBJ2-3; D may be TRBD1 (5 bases). The CDR3 sequence is 16 residues long. V shed 6 bases and J shed 0 bases, with 16 bases lying between them. The germline V gene encodes CDR1 LNHDA and CDR2 SQIVND (reference sequence). CDR3 region: CASRRPGPSSTDTQYF. CDR3 sequence (DNA): TGTGCCAGTAGACGGCCAGGGCCTTCTAGCACAGATACGCAGTATTTT. Drawing the rest from reference TRBV19 and TRBJ2-3, the complete variable domain is DGGITQSPKYLFRKEGQNVTLSCEQNLNHDAMYWYRQDPGQGLRLIYYSQIVNDFQKGDIAEGYSVSREKKESFPLTVTSAQKNPTAFYLCASRRPGPSSTDTQYFGPGTRLTVL.

V is TRBV6-5 and J is TRBJ2-1; 10 bases are shared with TRBD2. Trimming at V came to 4 bases and at J to 7 bases, leaving 7 bases not matched to a gene. CDR3 length: 15 amino acids. Germline CDR1 and CDR2: MNHEY and SVGAGI. The CDR3 DNA reads TGTGCCAGCAGTTTGGGACTAGCGAGGTTTAATGAGCAGTTCTTC. Amino acid sequence: CASSLGLARFNEQFF.

The V call is TRBV4-3, the J call TRBJ1-2, with a weak D call TRBD1 (6 bases). The CDR3 has 15 amino acids. V was trimmed by 0 bases and J by 8 bases, leaving 16 bases between them. The germline gives CDR1 LGHNA, CDR2 YSLEER. CDR3 sequence (DNA): TGCGCCAGCAGCCAAGATCGGCAGGGGCTTACGGGCTACACCTTC. It translates to CASSQDRQGLTGYTF.

The V and J genes are TRBV5-4 and TRBJ2-2; D may be TRBD2 (7 bases). Germline V gene data show CDR1 as SGHNT and CDR2 as YYREEE (reference sequence). This CDR3 region has 16 residues. Trimming removed 9 bases from V and 2 bases from J, with 20 bases in between. In DNA form, the CDR3 reads TGTGCCACCAACCTAGGGGGGGTCTCCAACACCGGGGAGCTGTTTTTT. Amino acids: CATNLGGVSNTGELFF.

This clone occurred once. This chain connects TRBV6-5 to TRBJ2-3, with 10 bases aligning to TRBD1. Trimming removed 6 bases from V and 4 bases from J; junction bases left unmatched: 7. Germline V gives CDR1 MNHEY, CDR2 SVGAGI. CDR3 length: 15 amino acids. The DNA for the CDR3 is TGTGCCAGCAGGAGAGGGGGACAGGGGCCAGATACGCAGTATTTT. Its protein is CASRRGGQGPDTQYF.

The genes are TRBV21-1 and TRBJ1-1; no check of the table's D call, TRBD1, against the DNA was made. TRBV21-1 is noted as a pseudogene. CDR3 length equals 19 residues. The CDR3 bases are TGTGCCAGCAGCAAAGGCGGACAGGCACCATCTACCCTGAACACTGAAGCTTTCTTT. Its translation: CASSKGGQAPSTLNTEAFF.

The V call is TRBV28, the J call TRBJ2-1, with 7 bases fitting TRBD1. Germline values: CDR1 MDHEN, CDR2 SYDVKM. This CDR3 region has 13 residues. V trimming: 3 bases; J trimming: 5 bases; junction bases outside the gene matches: 1. For the CDR3, the DNA is TGTGCCAGCAGTTTGCAGGGGGACAATGAGCAGTTCTTC. Translating gives CASSLQGDNEQFF.

The chain couples TRBV6-2 or TRBV6-3 to TRBJ2-7; maybe TRBD2 (6 bases). The CDR3 runs to 14 residues. Trimming stripped 2 bases from V and 4 bases from J, with 12 bases between. CDR1 and CDR2 from the germline V gene are MNHEY and SVGEGT. The CDR3 bases are TGTGCCAGCAGTTACACGGCGGGGTCGTACGAGCAGTACTTC. Its protein product is CASSYTAGSYEQYF.

The chain links TRBV5-1 to TRBJ1-6, with 7 bases fitting TRBD1. The ends lost 2 bases at V and 7 bases at J; junction bases unmatched: 3. There are 14 residues in the CDR3. CDR1 and CDR2 (germline): SGHRS, YFSETQ. The CDR3 is CASSLQGINSPLHF. DNA for the CDR3: TGCGCCAGCAGCTTACAGGGGATCAATTCACCCCTCCACTTT.

This clone showed up just a few times. V is TRBV6-1 and J is TRBJ1-4, with 9 bases lining up with TRBD1. Germline V lookup: CDR1 MNHNS, CDR2 SASEGT. J lost 3 bases, V lost 0 bases, and 2 bases had no gene match. The length of the CDR3 is 16 residues. CDR3 protein: CASSEATGGANEKLFF. The CDR3 nucleotides are TGTGCCAGCAGTGAAGCGACAGGGGGTGCTAATGAAAAACTGTTTTTT.

The chain is built from TRBV19 and TRBJ1-2; no clear D gene. The CDR3 is made up of 16 amino acids. Germline V gives CDR1 LNHDA, CDR2 SQIVND (reference sequence). The V end lost 2 bases, the J end lost 0 bases, and 13 bases lay between the germline ends. In DNA form, the CDR3 reads TGTGCCAGTAGTATATCATACCACGGAGCTAACTATGGCTACACCTTC. It translates to CASSISYHGANYGYTF. The entire variable domain, with the rest obtained from reference TRBV19 and TRBJ1-2, is as follows: DGGITQSPKYLFRKEGQNVTLSCEQNLNHDAMYWYRQDPGQGLRLIYYSQIVNDFQKGDIAEGYSVSREKKESFPLTVTSAQKNPTAFYLCASSISYHGANYGYTFGSGTRLTVV.

The chain links TRBV9 to TRBJ1-2; TRBD1 matches at 7 bases. J lost 3 bases, V lost 4 bases, and 6 bases had no gene match. CDR1 SGDLS and CDR2 YYNGEE come from the germline V gene. This CDR3 is 14 amino acids long. DNA for the CDR3: TGTGCCAGCAGCTTACAGGGGCTCGACTATGGCTACACCTTC. Amino acids: CASSLQGLDYGYTF.

The CDR3 DNA sequence: TGTGCCAGCAGCCAAAGGGAGACCGACTACGAGCAGTACTTC. It encodes CASSQRETDYEQYF. The V gene is TRBV4-2, the J gene TRBJ2-7; possible D gene TRBD2, 5 bases. Germline values: CDR1 LGHNA, CDR2 YNFKEQ. The germline V and J ends were trimmed by 2 bases and 3 bases, with 11 bases remaining between them. The CDR3 sequence is 14 residues long.

This clone appeared once. The chain uses TRBV6-5 and TRBJ1-6; D unresolved. The CDR3 is made up of 14 amino acids. CDR1 and CDR2 (germline): MNHEY, SVGAGI. V shed 6 bases and J shed 4 bases, with 10 bases lying between them. CDR3 amino acids: CASRLTEYNSPLHF. The DNA of the CDR3 is TGTGCCAGCAGGCTAACGGAGTATAATTCACCCCTCCACTTT.

The rearrangement uses TRBV27 and TRBJ2-2; D is unclear. V shed 8 bases and J shed 9 bases, with 13 bases lying between them. Germline CDR1 MNHEY, CDR2 SMNVEV (reference sequence). The CDR3 consists of 12 residues. The chain's CDR3 is CASGRPRWELFF. CDR3 nucleotide sequence: TGTGCCAGCGGGCGTCCCCGGTGGGAGCTGTTTTTT.